This T cell receptor (beta chain) was identified in a study of human T cells and chemical hapten exposure. V was shortened by 7 bases and J by 7 bases, with 16 bases between the two germline ends. The CDR3 contains 12 residues. Germline assignment: CDR1 SQVTM and CDR2 ANQGSEA. TCRdb reprocessed the RACE reads with MiXCR, giving one entry per CDR3 protein. The table has 250,000 or so distinct CDR3 sequences, approximately 8% seen once; the top ten hold 1.2%. This clonotype was observed a handful of times. Time point specified: pre-sensitization, week 0. Treatment indicated: therapeutic diphenylcyclopropenone sensitization with weekly scalp DPC. The study enrolled 18 to 70-year-old alopecia patients suitable for DPC.

Sequenced here: whole blood, sampled in connection with sensitization to the hapten diphenylcyclopropenone (DPC). V is TRBV29-1 and J is TRBJ1-2; D is possibly TRBD1 (6 bases). This TCR came from a man aged 18 to 30 with alopecia areata. Some clones in this sample may be carry-over from other donors' samples. CDR3 sequence reads: CSADGGAPGYTF. In nucleotides, the CDR3 is TGCAGCGCGGACGGGGGGGCGCCTGGCTACACCTTC.